This T cell receptor (beta chain) was retrieved from a study of shared clonotypes between healthy human individuals. The authors distributed each subset's genomic DNA evenly over several immunoSEQ plates. TCRdb's copy holds only in-frame clones and misses some; the assay was immunoSEQ multiplex PCR. The table shows some 2 million clones, with about 95% occurring only once. CDR3 size: 11 residues. Per germline, CDR1 MNHNY and CDR2 SVGAGI (reference sequence). Trimming removed 6 bases from V and 5 bases from J, with 7 bases in between. As for this clone: The antigen remains undetermined.

CD45RO negativity and positive selection for CCR7 defined naive CD8 cells, a population that excluded terminally differentiated effector memory CD45RA+ cells. General observations from the study: Since donors were few, the genetic and exposure-history diversity represented was limited. Memory subsets generally showed lower estimated richness than naive subsets.

The specimen was naive CD8+ T cells sorted from blood. This receptor was obtained from a man aged 18 to 29 in good health. The rearrangement uses TRBV6-6 and TRBJ2-5; D call uncertain. The DNA for the CDR3 is TGTGCCAGCAGCTCCCCGGAGACCCAGTACTTC. Protein product: CASSSPETQYF.